Each of the 27 T cell receptor beta chains below was sequenced from the same sample in a study of blood T cells in healthy people across ages. Then a second PCR, running roughly 7 to 11 cycles, was carried out with a sample-barcoded 5' primer and a J-beta primer mix. Each CDR3 protein is one row after TCRdb ran MiXCR on the 5' RACE reads. The data contain 1,500,000 or so distinct CDR3 sequences, roughly 59% of them singletons. Sequenced: blood. The receptors stem from a young man in good health.

This clonotype was detected only a few times. The V call is TRBV6-2 or TRBV6-3, the J call TRBJ1-6, with D unresolved. The germline CDR1 and CDR2 sequences are MNHEY and SVGEGT. The CDR3 has 15 amino acids. V lost 0 bases and J 9 bases, leaving 12 bases between the germline ends. CDR3 residues: CASSYSREPLSPLHF. In DNA, the CDR3 is TGTGCCAGCAGTTACTCGAGGGAACCTCTTTCACCCCTCCACTTT.

Regarding this clonotype: A clone one base away is much larger, so this may be a read error. The V and J genes are TRBV11-1 and TRBJ2-7; 7 bases agree with TRBD1. Trimming took 5 bases from V and 6 from J; bases not matched to a gene: 4. Germline V CDR1 and CDR2: SGHAT, FQDESV (reference sequence). The CDR3 loop spans 12 amino acids. The CDR3: CASSRQGCEQYF. Written as DNA, the CDR3 is TGTGCCAGCAGCCGACAGGGCTGCGAGCAGTACTTC.

The chain couples TRBV7-2 to TRBJ2-7; 7 nucleotides agree with TRBD1. Germline trimming cut 1 base from V and 3 bases from J; bases unmatched to any gene: 9. CDR1 SGHTA and CDR2 FQGNSA come from the germline V gene. The CDR3 sequence is 16 residues long. CDR3 nucleotides: TGTGCCAGCAGCTTAGGGGACAGCCAAGGGATCTACGAGCAGTACTTC. Its translation: CASSLGDSQGIYEQYF.

The chain uses TRBV25-1 and TRBJ1-5, with D possibly TRBD1 on 5 matching bases. The V and J ends lost 5 bases and 10 bases respectively, with 15 bases between them. The CDR3 is 13 amino acids. In germline, CDR1 is MGHDK, CDR2 SYGVNS. The CDR3 DNA reads as TGTGCCAGCAGTAACTCGGGGCTTGGACCCCAGCATTTT. Translated: CASSNSGLGPQHF.

This clonotype has more than one count but fewer than ten. The chain carries TRBV15 and TRBJ1-2, with 7 nucleotides matching TRBD1. The germline V gene encodes CDR1 LNHNV and CDR2 YYDKDF (reference sequence). The junction had 9 bases not matched to a gene; V was cut back by 5 bases and J by 6 bases. This CDR3 is 14 amino acids long. For the CDR3, the DNA is TGTGCCACCAGCGCCCCGGGACAGATAAATGGCTACACCTTC. Translating gives CATSAPGQINGYTF.

The chain links TRBV21-1 to TRBJ2-1; TRBD2, as called in the table, went unchecked against the DNA. TRBV21-1 is described as a pseudogene. CDR3 length: 16 amino acids. CDR3 in DNA: TGTGCCAGCAGCAAAGAGTACCACCTAGCGGGAGTTGAGCAGTTCTTC. This sequence encodes CASSKEYHLAGVEQFF.

The rearrangement links TRBV20-1 to TRBJ2-2; D remains unclear. V dropped 2 bases and J dropped 4 bases, with 5 bases sitting between them. Germline V CDR1 and CDR2: DFQATT, SNEGSKA (reference sequence). The length of the CDR3 is 12 residues. CDR3 bases: TGCAGTGCTAGACCCACCACCGGGGAGCTGTTTTTT. Translating gives CSARPTTGELFF.

The chain links TRBV20-1 to TRBJ2-4; TRBD2 might be the D (5 bases). CDR3 length: 13 amino acids. V lost 7 bases and J lost 3, with 13 bases in between. CDR1 is DFQATT and CDR2 is SNEGSKA in the germline V gene (reference sequence). The CDR3 bases are TGCAGTGTCATGTCTGGGAGCAAAAACATTCAGTACTTC. Translated, it gives CSVMSGSKNIQYF.

For the CDR3, the DNA is TGTGCCAGCAGTTTGACTGGGACACTCACACCACCCCACTTT. This encodes CASSLTGTLTPPHF. The genes are TRBV27 and TRBJ1-6, with TRBD1 as a possible D gene (6 bases). V was shortened by 3 bases and J by 18 bases, with 21 bases between the two germline ends. CDR3 size: 14 residues. Germline V gene sequence: CDR1 MNHEY, CDR2 SMNVEV (reference sequence).

V is TRBV25-1 and J is TRBJ2-7, with D possibly TRBD1 on 6 matching bases. Germline V gene lookup returns CDR1 MGHDK and CDR2 SYGVNS. Trimming removed 6 bases at V and 1 base at J, with 10 bases between. The CDR3 totals 13 residues. CDR3 DNA sequence: TGTGCCAGCAGGGGACACCAGTCCTACGAGCAGTACTTC. Protein: CASRGHQSYEQYF.

This clonotype has more than one count but fewer than ten. This chain uses TRBV15 with TRBJ2-1; D unresolved. The length of the CDR3 is 16 residues. The V end lost 5 bases, the J end lost 3 bases, and 17 bases lay between the germline ends. CDR1 is LNHNV and CDR2 is YYDKDF in the germline V gene (reference sequence). The CDR3 nucleotides read TGTGCCACCAGCCGCGCCTATAGTTCTCGCTACAATGAGCAGTTCTTC. Translation: CATSRAYSSRYNEQFF. The variable domain in full, completed from reference TRBV15 and TRBJ2-1, reads DAMVIQNPRYQVTQFGKPVTLSCSQTLNHNVMYWYQQKSSQAPKLLFHYYDKDFNNEADTPDNFQSRRPNTSFCFLDIRSPGLGDTAMYLCATSRAYSSRYNEQFFGPGTRLTVL.

This clonotype has just a few counts. The chain joins TRBV11-2 to TRBJ1-2; D may be TRBD1 (6 bases). This CDR3 comprises 14 residues. V lost 5 bases, J lost 5 bases, and 15 bases lay in between. Germline loops: CDR1 SGHAT, CDR2 FQNNGV. CDR3 protein: CASSPIGQRYGYTF. DNA for the CDR3: TGTGCCAGCAGCCCAATTGGACAGAGATATGGCTACACCTTC. The full variable domain, completed using reference TRBV11-2 and TRBJ1-2, is EAGVAQSPRYKIIEKRQSVAFWCNPISGHATLYWYQQILGQGPKLLIQFQNNGVVDDSQLPKDRFSAERLKGVDSTLKIQPAKLEDSAVYLCASSPIGQRYGYTFGSGTRLTVV.

V and J are TRBV11-2 and TRBJ1-2; 7 bases line up with TRBD1. The V segment lost 4 bases and the J segment 3 bases; nucleotides outside the gene matches: 14. The CDR3 has 17 residues. The germline V gene encodes CDR1 SGHAT and CDR2 FQNNGV. The CDR3 loop is CASSSAPGRGYHYGYTF. For the CDR3, the DNA is TGTGCCAGCAGCTCGGCCCCCGGCAGGGGGTACCACTATGGCTACACCTTC.

This clonotype showed up just once. The gene calls are TRBV20-1 and TRBJ1-2; possibly TRBD1 for D (6 bases). The germline V and J ends were trimmed by 6 bases and 6 bases, with 17 bases remaining between them. CDR3 length: 13 amino acids. From germline, CDR1 is DFQATT and CDR2 SNEGSKA (reference sequence). The CDR3: CSALRWGADGYTF. The CDR3 DNA reads TGCAGTGCCCTGAGGTGGGGGGCAGATGGCTACACCTTC.

This clonotype appeared a few times. The chain joins TRBV12-3 or TRBV12-4 to TRBJ2-5; 11 bases map to TRBD2. This CDR3 region has 15 residues. The ends lost 4 bases at V and 2 bases at J; junction bases unmatched: 3. The CDR3 region has the DNA TGTGCCAGCAGTTCCGGGACTAGCGGTCAAGAGACCCAGTACTTC. This sequence encodes CASSSGTSGQETQYF.

The V gene is TRBV4-1, the J gene TRBJ2-1; D is unclear. The CDR3 length is 13 residues. The germline CDR1 and CDR2 sequences are MGHRA and YSYEKL. V was shortened by 4 bases and J by 3 bases, with 7 bases between the two germline ends. CDR3 protein: CASSLQLYNEQFF. The CDR3, as DNA: TGCGCCAGCAGCCTCCAACTCTACAATGAGCAGTTCTTC.

The rearrangement joins TRBV7-9 to TRBJ2-7; TRBD1 matches at 10 bases. J gave up 3 bases and V 4 bases, and 12 bases lay outside the gene matches. Germline assignment: CDR1 SEHNR and CDR2 FQNEAQ (reference sequence). The CDR3 spans 17 residues. The CDR3 nucleotides are TGTGCCAGCAGCTCAGCAATCCGGACAGGGGGGGTCTACGAGCAGTACTTC. Amino acid sequence: CASSSAIRTGGVYEQYF.

V and J are TRBV4-1 and TRBJ2-1, with 8 bases fitting TRBD2. The V gene's germline CDR1 is MGHRA and CDR2 YSYEKL. The CDR3 spans 14 residues. V dropped 4 bases and J dropped 8; count of bases not matched to a gene: 7. CDR3 DNA: TGCGCCAGCAGCCCCACGCCCGGGGGGGATGAGCAGTTCTTC. It specifies CASSPTPGGDEQFF.

The CDR3 spells CASSQDPPGTSGSTYNEQFF. In nucleotides, the CDR3 is TGCGCCAGCAGCCAAGATCCCCCCGGGACTAGCGGGAGTACCTACAATGAGCAGTTCTTC. V usage is TRBV4-1 and J usage is TRBJ2-1; 14 bases are a match to TRBD2. V lost 0 bases and J lost 2; bases outside the gene matches: 9. This CDR3 spans 20 amino acids. CDR1 MGHRA and CDR2 YSYEKL come from the germline V gene.

The chain has TRBV7-2 and TRBJ2-7, with D hard to call. The germline gives CDR1 SGHTA, CDR2 FQGNSA. V lost 2 bases and J lost 2, with 10 bases in between. There are 14 residues in the CDR3. This chain's CDR3 is CASSLRSAPYEQYF. The DNA for the CDR3 is TGTGCCAGCAGCTTAAGGTCGGCTCCCTACGAGCAGTACTTC.

In its sample, this clonotype was seen a few times. This rearrangement joins TRBV2 to TRBJ2-7, with 8 bases fitting TRBD2. Germline V CDR1 and CDR2: SNHLY, FYNNEI. The trim removed 6 bases at V and 0 bases at J, leaving 7 bases unmatched. The CDR3 contains 15 residues. CDR3 residues: CASRSSGTPSYEQYF. The CDR3 region has the DNA TGTGCCAGCAGGAGTAGCGGGACCCCCTCCTACGAGCAGTACTTC.

This rearrangement joins TRBV27 to TRBJ2-2; TRBD2 agrees at 8 bases. Germline loops: CDR1 MNHEY, CDR2 SMNVEV (reference sequence). Trimming at V came to 8 bases and at J to 7 bases, leaving 3 bases not matched to a gene. This CDR3 spans 12 amino acids. This CDR3 reads CASRRGVGELFF. In nucleotides, the CDR3 is TGTGCCAGCCGGCGGGGGGTCGGGGAGCTGTTTTTT.

This clonotype was observed a handful of times. The rearrangement joins TRBV7-9 to TRBJ2-4, with D perhaps matching TRBD2 (7 bases). Per the germline V gene, CDR1 is SEHNR and CDR2 is FQNEAQ (reference sequence). The V end was cut by 5 bases, the J end by 6 bases, with 23 bases between. The CDR3 spans 17 residues. DNA for the CDR3: TGTGCCAGCAGCCCGGAGGCGTACGGGGGGCTAAGAAACATTCAGTACTTC. This encodes CASSPEAYGGLRNIQYF.

This clonotype showed up just a few times. CDR3 DNA: TGTGCCAGCAGTTTAGGGGGACAGGGATACTACGAGCAGTACTTC. This encodes CASSLGGQGYYEQYF. V usage is TRBV12-3 or TRBV12-4 and J usage is TRBJ2-7, with 9 nucleotides matching TRBD1. With V trimmed by 1 base and J by 3 bases, 4 bases remained unmatched. The length of the CDR3 is 15 residues.

A few counts support this clonotype. The chain has TRBV4-1 and TRBJ2-1; the D gene could be TRBD1 or TRBD2 (5 bases each). The CDR3 spans 15 residues. CDR1 is MGHRA, CDR2 YSYEKL, per germline. V lost 0 bases and J lost 1, with 7 bases in between. The CDR3 nucleotides are TGCGCCAGCAGCCAAGACGAGGGGTCCTACAATGAGCAGTTCTTC. Translating it yields CASSQDEGSYNEQFF.

This clonotype appeared a few times. The chain couples TRBV29-1 to TRBJ1-2, with D tentatively TRBD1 (6 bases). The CDR3 extends over 11 amino acids. V shed 8 bases and J shed 8 bases, with 15 bases lying between them. Germline-derived CDR1 and CDR2 are SQVTM and ANQGSEA. The CDR3 spells CSSDGGGGYTF. DNA of the CDR3: TGCAGCTCTGATGGGGGCGGGGGCTACACCTTC.

This clonotype was seen only a few times. The J gene is TRBJ2-5, the V gene TRBV7-2, with 7 nucleotides matching TRBD2. Gene TRBJ2-7 matches the end of the DNA better, so the J call may be wrong. The CDR3 has 15 amino acids. Germline assignment: CDR1 SGHTA and CDR2 FQGNSA. The CDR3 DNA reads as TGTGCCAGCAGCTTAGAGCGGGGTCTGGGATTCGAGCAGTACTTC. It encodes CASSLERGLGFEQYF.